Listed here are 16 T cell receptor beta chains from one sample, sequenced in a study of T-cell reconstitution after alpha-beta-depleted transplantation in children. Using unique molecular identifiers, the investigators prepared the TCRbeta library. TCRdb processed the PCR reads anew with MiXCR; each CDR3 protein has one entry. The data contain 500,000 to 650,000 distinct CDR3 sequences, about an eighth of them singletons. The source material was PBMCs, mostly from graft donor cells, sampled 180 days after TCRalphabeta/CD19-depleted stem cell transplant. All receptors come from a female patient younger than 10 who had a stem cell transplant for aplastic anemia, so the T cells may come from the graft donor.

This sequence joins TRBV4-3 and TRBJ2-2; possible D gene TRBD1, 5 bases. Germline CDR1 and CDR2: LGHNA and YSLEER. V lost 0 bases and J 4 bases, leaving 15 bases between the germline ends. The CDR3 is made up of 17 amino acids. The CDR3 sequence: CASSQEEAGQGTGELFF. CDR3 nucleotides: TGCGCCAGCAGCCAAGAAGAAGCAGGGCAGGGCACCGGGGAGCTGTTTTTT.

This clonotype came up a few times. The chain is built from TRBV6-2 or TRBV6-3 and TRBJ2-5; TRBD2 matches 8 bases. The CDR3 sequence is 16 residues long. The V and J ends lost 4 bases and 5 bases, in that order; junction bases with no gene match: 12. Germline V CDR1 and CDR2: MNHEY, SVGEGT. The CDR3 sequence is CASSFLAGHGGETQYF. The CDR3 nucleotides are TGTGCCAGCAGTTTCCTAGCGGGCCACGGGGGGGAGACCCAGTACTTC.

The J gene is TRBJ2-7, the V gene TRBV7-8, with D unresolved. This CDR3 is built from 14 residues. The V and J ends lost 2 bases and 0 bases respectively, with 8 bases between them. Per germline, CDR1 SGHVS and CDR2 FQNEAQ. CDR3 sequence reads: CASSLRAVSYEQYF. The CDR3 nucleotides read TGTGCCAGCAGCTTACGGGCTGTCTCCTACGAGCAGTACTTC.

There are many counts of this clonotype. CDR3 region: CASRRAEVEKLFF. The CDR3 DNA follows: TGTGCCAGCAGACGGGCCGAAGTTGAAAAACTGTTTTTT. The chain recombines TRBV12-3 or TRBV12-4 with TRBJ1-4; no clear D. The CDR3 runs 13 residues. V lost 6 bases, J lost 7 bases, and 12 bases lay in between.

This clonotype showed up just a few times. The J gene is TRBJ2-1, the V gene TRBV11-2, with 7 bases that match TRBD2. The V and J ends lost 2 bases and 3 bases, in that order; junction bases with no gene match: 10. CDR1 is SGHAT, CDR2 FQNNGV, per germline. This CDR3 has 17 residues. As DNA, the CDR3 is TGTGCCAGCAGCTTACCCCGAATGTTAGCGGGCTACAATGAGCAGTTCTTC. Protein sequence: CASSLPRMLAGYNEQFF.

This chain links TRBV20-1 with TRBJ1-1, with no clear D. CDR1 and CDR2 from the germline V gene are DFQATT and SNEGSKA (reference sequence). Trimming took 2 bases from V and 1 from J, leaving 11 bases between them. This CDR3 is built from 14 residues. The CDR3 DNA sequence: TGCAGTGCTAGAAATGCTGGACCGAACACTGAAGCTTTCTTT. This translates into CSARNAGPNTEAFF.

The chain has TRBV7-2 and TRBJ2-7, with D uncertain. The CDR3 totals 13 residues. V was trimmed by 4 bases and J by 3 bases, leaving 10 bases between them. From germline, CDR1 is SGHTA and CDR2 FQGNSA. The CDR3 nucleotides are TGTGCCAGCAGCTGGGTCCCGGGCTACGAGCAGTACTTC. Amino acid sequence: CASSWVPGYEQYF.

This chain's CDR3 is CATAPGRGQGDYTF. The DNA of the CDR3 is TGTGCCACCGCTCCGGGGAGGGGACAGGGAGATTACACCTTC. This sequence joins TRBV15 and TRBJ1-2; TRBD1 aligns across 9 bases. Unmatched junction bases numbered 15, after V lost 8 bases and J lost 11 bases. Looked up from germline, CDR1 is LNHNV and CDR2 is YYDKDF (reference sequence). The CDR3 extends over 14 amino acids.

This clonotype showed up just a few times. The chain uses TRBV20-1 and TRBJ2-7; D is possibly TRBD1 (5 bases). Trimming shortened V by 3 bases and J by 6 bases, and 9 bases separated the two germline ends. CDR1 DFQATT and CDR2 SNEGSKA come from the germline V gene (reference sequence). The CDR3 loop spans 11 amino acids. The CDR3 bases are TGCAGTGCTAGTCTGGGGCGCGAGCAGTACGTC. This encodes CSASLGREQYV.

This clonotype was seen a handful of times. The chain uses TRBV5-1 and TRBJ2-5; TRBD2 is a possible D gene (5 bases). The V gene's germline CDR1 is SGHRS and CDR2 YFSETQ. This CDR3 has 17 amino acids. Trimming shortened V by 7 bases and J by 2 bases, and 24 bases separated the two germline ends. DNA for the CDR3: TGCGCCAGCGGGAGTCGGGCTAGCCCTACCATGCAAGAGACCCAGTACTTC. This gives the protein CASGSRASPTMQETQYF.

This clonotype showed up many times. The chain carries TRBV28 and TRBJ2-3, with TRBD2 matching over 10 bases. V gave up 8 bases and J gave up 2 bases; unmatched junction bases: 7. The CDR3 spans 15 residues. CDR1 MDHEN and CDR2 SYDVKM come from the germline V gene. DNA for the CDR3: TGTGCCAGCTTGCGACTAGCGGGCTCCACAGATACGCAGTATTTT. Protein sequence: CASLRLAGSTDTQYF.

CDR3 loop: CAWSRGTGGFNQPQHF. The CDR3 region has the DNA TGTGCCTGGAGTAGGGGAACAGGGGGCTTCAATCAGCCCCAGCATTTT. The chain combines TRBV30 with TRBJ1-5; 9 nucleotides line up with TRBD1. CDR3 length: 16 residues. Germline V lookup: CDR1 GTSNPN, CDR2 SVGIG (reference sequence). V dropped 2 bases and J dropped 3; count of bases not matched to a gene: 8.

The chain combines TRBV9 with TRBJ2-5; possible D gene TRBD1, 6 bases. Looked up from germline, CDR1 is SGDLS and CDR2 is YYNGEE. This CDR3 contains 16 residues. V dropped 4 bases and J dropped 4 bases, with 20 bases sitting between them. The CDR3 DNA reads TGTGCCAGCAGCTACACCGGGACAACGACTACAGAGACCCAGTACTTC. Encoded protein: CASSYTGTTTTETQYF.

This clonotype was recorded a few times. This sequence joins TRBV29-1 and TRBJ2-7; TRBD1 or TRBD2 may be the D gene (5 bases each). V lost 6 bases and J 5 bases, leaving 20 bases between the germline ends. CDR1 is SQVTM, CDR2 ANQGSEA, per germline. The CDR3 consists of 14 residues. Here the CDR3 reads CSVAHHRGADEQYV. The CDR3 bases are TGCAGCGTCGCCCACCACCGAGGGGCAGACGAGCAGTACGTC.

The chain is built from TRBV2 and TRBJ2-7, with a possible D match to TRBD1 (6 bases). From germline, CDR1 is SNHLY and CDR2 FYNNEI. The CDR3 is made up of 18 amino acids. Trimming pared 6 bases from V and 3 bases from J, leaving 27 bases between. The CDR3 is CASRQSYGQGLHGYEQYF. The CDR3, as DNA: TGTGCCAGCAGGCAAAGTTATGGGCAGGGGCTTCATGGCTACGAGCAGTACTTC.

This clonotype was seen repeatedly, ten times or more. The rearrangement uses TRBV20-1 and TRBJ2-4; 8 bases agree with TRBD1. This CDR3 comprises 14 residues. V dropped 5 bases and J dropped 6; count of bases not matched to a gene: 9. Germline V gives CDR1 DFQATT, CDR2 SNEGSKA (reference sequence). CDR3 loop: CSAQVRGRRNIQYF. Written as DNA, the CDR3 is TGCAGTGCTCAAGTCAGGGGGCGGAGAAACATTCAGTACTTC.